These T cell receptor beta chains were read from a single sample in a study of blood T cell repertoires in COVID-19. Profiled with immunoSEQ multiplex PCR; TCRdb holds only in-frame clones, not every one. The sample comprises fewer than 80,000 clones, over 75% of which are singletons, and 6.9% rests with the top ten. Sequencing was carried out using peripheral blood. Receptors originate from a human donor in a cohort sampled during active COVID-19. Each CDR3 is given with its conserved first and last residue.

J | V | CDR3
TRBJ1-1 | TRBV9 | CASSSLDSEAFF
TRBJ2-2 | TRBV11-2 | CASSSGEWGSGELFF
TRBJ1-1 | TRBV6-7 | CASSYSPGTGENTEAFF
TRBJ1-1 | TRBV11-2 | CASSLATQNLNTEAFF
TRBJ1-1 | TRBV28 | CASSFKGWRGVPEAFF
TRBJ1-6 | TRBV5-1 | CASSLESGVSNSPLHF
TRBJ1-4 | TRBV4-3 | CASSQDSGGNEKLFF
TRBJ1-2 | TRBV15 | CATSPRDSSYGYTF
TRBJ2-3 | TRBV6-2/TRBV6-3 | CASSYSGSGGAGGDTQYF
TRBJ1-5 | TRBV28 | CASSPPRTVRGQPQHF
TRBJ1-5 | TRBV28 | CASKPGQGSNQPQHF
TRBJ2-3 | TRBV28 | CASSLFYKAPGTQYF
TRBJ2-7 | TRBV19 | CASSKGQTPYEQYF
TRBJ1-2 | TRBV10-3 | CAISESDSYYGYTF
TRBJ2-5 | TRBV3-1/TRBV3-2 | CASSQDNPQYF
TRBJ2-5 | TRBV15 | CATSQGGGETQYF
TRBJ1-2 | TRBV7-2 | CASSPTGFEYGYTF
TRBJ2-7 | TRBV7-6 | CASSLGPGVGNPYEQYF
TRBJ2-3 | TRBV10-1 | CASSVGDREGDTQYF
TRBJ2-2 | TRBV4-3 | CASSQDPGQFNTGELFF
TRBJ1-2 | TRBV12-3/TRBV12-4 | CASSLQGFYGYTF
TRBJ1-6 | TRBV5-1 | CASSRADSSYNSPLHF
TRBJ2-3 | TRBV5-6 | CASSLEGGGATDTQYF
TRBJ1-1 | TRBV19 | CASSVGGGLGEAFF
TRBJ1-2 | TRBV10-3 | CAISERQGEGYTF
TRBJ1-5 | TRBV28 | CASSLFGQGGNQPQHF
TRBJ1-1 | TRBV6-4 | CASRPTGGDTEAFF
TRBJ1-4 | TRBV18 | CASSPGQITTNEKLFF
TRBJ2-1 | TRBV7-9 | CASSLGAGGHNEQFF
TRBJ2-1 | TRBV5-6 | CASSPDRANEQFF
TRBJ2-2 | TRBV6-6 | CASRNREHTGELFF
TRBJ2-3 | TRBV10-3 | CAISESGRGTTDTQYF
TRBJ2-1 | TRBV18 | CASSPGQGAVEQFF
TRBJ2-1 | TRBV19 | CASSTFDEQFF
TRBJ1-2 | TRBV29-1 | CSVDRALHYGYTF
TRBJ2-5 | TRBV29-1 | CSVAQGGQETQYF
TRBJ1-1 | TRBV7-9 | CASSPAPGTGRTEAFF
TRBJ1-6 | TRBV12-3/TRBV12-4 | CASSLSTRSPLHF
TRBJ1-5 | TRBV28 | CASSLWAGGGNQPQHF
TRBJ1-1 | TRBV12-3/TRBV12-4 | CASRDRGNTEAFF
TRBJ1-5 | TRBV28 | CASSPTGSNQPQHF